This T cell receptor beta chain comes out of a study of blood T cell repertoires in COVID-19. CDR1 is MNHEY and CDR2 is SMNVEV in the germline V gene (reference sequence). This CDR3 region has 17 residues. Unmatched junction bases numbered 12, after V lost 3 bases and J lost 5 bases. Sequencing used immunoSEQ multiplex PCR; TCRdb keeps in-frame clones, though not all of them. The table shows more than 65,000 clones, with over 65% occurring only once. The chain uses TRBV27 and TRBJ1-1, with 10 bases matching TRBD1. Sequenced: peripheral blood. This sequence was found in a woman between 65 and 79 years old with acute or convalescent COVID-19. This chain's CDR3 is CASSFGGTTGGRTEAFF. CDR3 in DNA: TGTGCCAGCAGTTTCGGGGGAACGACAGGGGGCCGAACTGAAGCTTTCTTT.